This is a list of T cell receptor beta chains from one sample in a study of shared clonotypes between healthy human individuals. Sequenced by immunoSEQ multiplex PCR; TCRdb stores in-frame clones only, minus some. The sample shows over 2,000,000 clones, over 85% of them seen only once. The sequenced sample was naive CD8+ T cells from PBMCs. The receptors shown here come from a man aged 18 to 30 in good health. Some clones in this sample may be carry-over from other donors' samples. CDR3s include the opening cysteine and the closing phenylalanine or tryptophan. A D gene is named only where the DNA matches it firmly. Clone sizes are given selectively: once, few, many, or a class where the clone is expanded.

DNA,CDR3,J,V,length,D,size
TGTGCCAGTAGGGGTAGGGAGAACACTGAAGCTTTCTTT,CASRGRENTEAFF,TRBJ1-1,TRBV27,13,.,few
TGTGCCAGCAGCTTTAGCGGGAGTTCCTACGAGCAGTACTTC,CASSFSGSSYEQYF,TRBJ2-7,TRBV7-9,14,TRBD2,.
TGTGCCAGCAGTGAGCGGGAGGTCTGGACCGGGGAGCTGTTTTTT,CASSEREVWTGELFF,TRBJ2-2,TRBV28,15,TRBD2,.
TGTGCCACCAGCGTCCAGGACAGCCTCGAGCAGTACTTC,CATSVQDSLEQYF,TRBJ2-7,TRBV15,13,.,.
TGTGCCAGCAGTTTGCCAGGGGCGGACAATGAGCAGTTCTTC,CASSLPGADNEQFF,TRBJ2-1,TRBV28,14,.,.
TGTGCCAGCAGCGTCTTAATAGCGGGAGGGCCGGGCACAGATACGCAGTATTTT,CASSVLIAGGPGTDTQYF,TRBJ2-3,TRBV9,18,TRBD2,.
TGTGCCACCAGCAGAGATCGAGTTCTCGGGGAGCTGTTTTTT,CATSRDRVLGELFF,TRBJ2-2,TRBV15,14,.,.
TGCGCCAGCAGCCACGATTTAGGGACGGTGCTTTATAGCAATCAGCCCCAGCATTTT,CASSHDLGTVLYSNQPQHF,TRBJ1-5,TRBV4-1,19,.,.
TGCGCCAGCAGCCCATCCGGGTGGGGCGAGAGGTCCTACGAGCAGTACTTC,CASSPSGWGERSYEQYF,TRBJ2-7,TRBV4-1,17,.,.
TGTGCCAGCAGTTCTCGGACTCAGGGTGCAAATGAGCAGTTCTTC,CASSSRTQGANEQFF,TRBJ2-1,TRBV27,15,.,.
TGTGCCAGCAGCTTAGCGGGGAGCCCGGATACGCAGTATTTT,CASSLAGSPDTQYF,TRBJ2-3,TRBV7-2,14,.,.
TGCGCCAGCAATAGAGTGGGGACCAGCGTCAATGAGCAGTTCTTC,CASNRVGTSVNEQFF,TRBJ2-1,TRBV4-1,15,.,.
TGTGCCAGCAGTTTATACAGCGGGAGGGCCGAAGAGACCCAGTACTTC,CASSLYSGRAEETQYF,TRBJ2-5,TRBV27,16,TRBD2,.
TGTGCCAGCAGCCCTAAGAGCGGGAGTTACAATGAGCAGTTCTTC,CASSPKSGSYNEQFF,TRBJ2-1,TRBV7-3,15,TRBD2,once
TGCGCCAGCAGCCAAGATCTAGGGCGGCGGAACACTGAAGCTTTCTTT,CASSQDLGRRNTEAFF,TRBJ1-1,TRBV4-1,16,.,few
TGTGCCAGCAGCTTAGAGGCAGCCCGACGGAGCTATGGCTACACCTTC,CASSLEAARRSYGYTF,TRBJ1-2,TRBV7-9,16,.,.
TGCAGCGTTGAAGGGGGACTAGAAGTGGAGTACGAGCAGTACTTC,CSVEGGLEVEYEQYF,TRBJ2-7,TRBV29-1,15,TRBD2,.
TGCGCCAGCAGCCCGGACGCGGGGAGCTCCTACGAGCAGTACTTC,CASSPDAGSSYEQYF,TRBJ2-7,TRBV4-1,15,.,.
TGTGCCAGCAGCCACGCCTACGGAGTGAACACTGAAGCTTTCTTT,CASSHAYGVNTEAFF,TRBJ1-1,TRBV6-5,15,.,.
TGTGCCAGCAGCTTGGGACAGCTTTATGGCTACACCTTC,CASSLGQLYGYTF,TRBJ1-2,TRBV7-9,13,TRBD1,.
TGTGCCAGCAGTGGGGGACAGGATTACGAGACCCAGTACTTC,CASSGGQDYETQYF,TRBJ2-5,TRBV27,14,TRBD1,.
TGTGCCAGCAGCCCCTCAAGACCCAATGAGCAGTTCTTC,CASSPSRPNEQFF,TRBJ2-1,TRBV9,13,.,.
TGTGCCAGCAGCTTTGTTCCTTACGAGCAGTACTTC,CASSFVPYEQYF,TRBJ2-7,TRBV7-9,12,.,once
TGTGCCAGCACCACATGGACGGGGGCCCCTGGCTACACCTTC,CASTTWTGAPGYTF,TRBJ1-2,TRBV28,14,.,.
TGTGCCAGCAGCGTAGCCGGGTATCCTGGAAACACCATATATTTT,CASSVAGYPGNTIYF,TRBJ1-3,TRBV9,15,.,.